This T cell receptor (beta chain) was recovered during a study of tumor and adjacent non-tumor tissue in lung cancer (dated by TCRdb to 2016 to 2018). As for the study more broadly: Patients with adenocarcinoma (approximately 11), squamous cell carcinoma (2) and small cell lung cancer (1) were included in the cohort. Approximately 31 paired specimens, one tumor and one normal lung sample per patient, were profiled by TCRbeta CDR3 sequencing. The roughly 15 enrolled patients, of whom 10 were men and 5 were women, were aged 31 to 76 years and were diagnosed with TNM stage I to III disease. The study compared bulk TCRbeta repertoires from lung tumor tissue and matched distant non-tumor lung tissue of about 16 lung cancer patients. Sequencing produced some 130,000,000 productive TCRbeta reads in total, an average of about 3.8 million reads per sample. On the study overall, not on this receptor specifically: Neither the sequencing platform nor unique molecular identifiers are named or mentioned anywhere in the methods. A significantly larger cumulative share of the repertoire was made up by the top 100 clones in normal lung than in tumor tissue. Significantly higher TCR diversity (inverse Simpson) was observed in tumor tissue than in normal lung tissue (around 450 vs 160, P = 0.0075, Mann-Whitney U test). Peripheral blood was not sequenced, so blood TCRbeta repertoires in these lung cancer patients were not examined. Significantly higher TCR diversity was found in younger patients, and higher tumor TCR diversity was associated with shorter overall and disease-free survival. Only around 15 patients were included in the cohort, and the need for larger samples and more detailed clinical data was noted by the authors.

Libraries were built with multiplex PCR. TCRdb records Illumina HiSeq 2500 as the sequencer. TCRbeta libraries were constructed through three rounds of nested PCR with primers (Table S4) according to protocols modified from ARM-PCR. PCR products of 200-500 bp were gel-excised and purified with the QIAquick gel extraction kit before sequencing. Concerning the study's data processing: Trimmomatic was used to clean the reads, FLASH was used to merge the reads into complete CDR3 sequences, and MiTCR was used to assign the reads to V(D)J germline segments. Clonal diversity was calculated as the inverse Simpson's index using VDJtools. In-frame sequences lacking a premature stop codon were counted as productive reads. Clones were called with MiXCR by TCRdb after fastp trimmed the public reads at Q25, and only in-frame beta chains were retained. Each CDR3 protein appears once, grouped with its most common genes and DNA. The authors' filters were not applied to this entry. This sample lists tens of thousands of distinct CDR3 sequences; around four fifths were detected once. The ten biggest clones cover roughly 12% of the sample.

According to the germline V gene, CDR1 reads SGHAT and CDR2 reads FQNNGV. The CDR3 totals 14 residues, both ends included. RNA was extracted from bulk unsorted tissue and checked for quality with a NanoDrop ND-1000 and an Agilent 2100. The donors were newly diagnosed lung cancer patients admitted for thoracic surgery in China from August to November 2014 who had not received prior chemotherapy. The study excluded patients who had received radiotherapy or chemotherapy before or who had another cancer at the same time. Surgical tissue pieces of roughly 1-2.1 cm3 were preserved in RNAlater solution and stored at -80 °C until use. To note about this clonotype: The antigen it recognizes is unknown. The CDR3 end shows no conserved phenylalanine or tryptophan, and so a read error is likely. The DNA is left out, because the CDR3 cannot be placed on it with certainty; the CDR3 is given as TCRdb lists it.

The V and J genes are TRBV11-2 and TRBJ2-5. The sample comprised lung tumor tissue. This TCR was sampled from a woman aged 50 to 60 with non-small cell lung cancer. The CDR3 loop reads CANSLNGVQETRYS.